This entry describes one T cell receptor beta chain. Its antigen is still unknown. Trimming removed 0 bases from V and 13 bases from J, with 13 bases in between. CDR1 and CDR2 (germline): SGHTA, FQGTGA. This CDR3 contains 13 residues. Amplified material comprised TCR beta CDR3 regions derived from RNA transcripts. In the first round, RT-PCR was carried out with HTBI primers, and a multiplex PCR formed the second round. TCRdb independently ran MiXCR on the multiplex PCR reads; one entry per CDR3 protein. The repertoire has about 700,000 distinct CDR3 sequences, 40% of them found once; the top ten carry less than 55%. The sample originates from a study of Graves' ophthalmopathy and Graves' hyperthyroidism. Study-wide results and limits: Detection in blood was also observed for most expanded thyroid clonotypes above 0.001 frequency.

In donors with ophthalmopathy, activity was moderate-to-severe, with CAS ≥3, NOSPECS ≥4 and duration under 3 months. The starting material, about 9.9 ml of fresh peripheral blood, provided the PBMCs. This receptor was identified in an adult man with Graves' ophthalmopathy. This rearrangement joins TRBV7-3 to TRBJ1-5, with a weak D call TRBD1 (5 bases). Input material: peripheral blood. The CDR3 sequence: CASSLTKGREQHF. CDR3 coding DNA: TGTGCCAGCAGCTTAACCAAGGGGAGGGAGCAGCATTTT.